The source of this T cell receptor beta chain is a study of identical twins. Whole-study findings and limits: Insertions ran lower in abundant cord blood beta clonotypes, though not in memory repertoires.

Comment on this clonotype: The target antigen is unknown.

J was trimmed by 1 base and V by 3 bases; bases with no gene match: 6. The CDR3 is 16 residues long. In germline, CDR1 is SGHRS, CDR2 YFSETQ. TCRdb re-called the 5' RACE reads with MiXCR, one entry per CDR3 protein. The data hold some 1,600,000 distinct CDR3 sequences, with about 32% observed a single time. This chain uses TRBV5-1 with TRBJ2-1; 8 bases are a match to TRBD2. The receptor's source is a newborn girl in good health. Specimen: cord blood. The CDR3 region is CASSSGLAPSYNEQFF. The CDR3, as DNA: TGCGCCAGCAGCTCCGGACTAGCCCCTTCCTACAATGAGCAGTTCTTC.